What follows are 14 T cell receptor beta chains derived from one specimen sequenced in a study of T cells in Graves' hyperthyroidism and ophthalmopathy. RNA transcripts yielded amplified TCR beta CDR3 regions. First-round RT-PCR with HTBI primers amplified the TCR CDR3 region. TCRdb reprocessed the multiplex PCR reads via MiXCR and lists one record per CDR3 protein. The sample holds approximately 590,000 distinct CDR3 sequences, about a sixth seen once. The sample was blood. The receptors shown here come from a woman aged 30 to 39 with Graves' hyperthyroidism.

This clonotype appeared many times. The chain has TRBV12-3 or TRBV12-4 and TRBJ2-4; perhaps TRBD1 as D (6 bases). This CDR3 spans 15 amino acids. Trimming left V 6 bases short and J 0 bases short, with 12 bases between. The DNA for the CDR3 is TGTGCCAGCAGACCCCGACAGGCAGCCAAAAACATTCAGTACTTC. Translating gives CASRPRQAAKNIQYF.

The J gene is TRBJ2-3, the V gene TRBV24-1; TRBD1 or TRBD2 may be the D gene (5 bases each). The CDR3 covers 15 residues. The germline V and J ends were trimmed by 8 bases and 3 bases, with 17 bases remaining between them. Germline V CDR1 and CDR2: KGHDR, SFDVKD. The CDR3 DNA is TGTGCCACCAAGGCCAGAGAGGGGATGACAGATACGCAGTATTTT. It encodes CATKAREGMTDTQYF.

This clonotype was seen a few times. V and J are TRBV30 and TRBJ1-1, with D possibly being TRBD1 (6 bases). CDR1 is GTSNPN, CDR2 SVGIG, per germline (reference sequence). V was trimmed by 2 bases and J by 1 base, leaving 14 bases between them. The CDR3 covers 15 residues. CDR3 sequence reads: CAWSKGGGRNTEAFF. For the CDR3, the DNA is TGTGCCTGGAGTAAGGGTGGGGGGCGGAACACTGAAGCTTTCTTT. The full variable domain, completed using reference TRBV30 and TRBJ1-1, is SQTIHQWPATLVQPVGSPLSLECTVEGTSNPNLYWYRQAAGRGLQLLFYSVGIGQISSEVPQNLSASRPQDRQFILSSKKLLLSDSGFYLCAWSKGGGRNTEAFFGQGTRLTVV.

The rearrangement joins TRBV20-1 to TRBJ2-3; 11 bases are a match to TRBD2. V lost 6 bases and J lost 1; bases outside the gene matches: 6. Germline V gene sequence: CDR1 DFQATT, CDR2 SNEGSKA (reference sequence). The CDR3 spans 15 residues. CDR3 sequence: CSARSGGGGTDTQYF. CDR3 coding DNA: TGCAGTGCCCGTAGCGGGGGGGGTGGCACAGATACGCAGTATTTT.

This clonotype was detected ten times or more. V gene TRBV7-8 combines with J gene TRBJ1-5; a possible D gene is TRBD1 (6 bases). The CDR3 loop spans 18 amino acids. Germline CDR1 SGHVS, CDR2 FQNEAQ. The germline V and J ends were trimmed by 5 bases and 1 base, with 21 bases remaining between them. The CDR3 protein is CASSVGQSGSLSNQPQHF. The CDR3 nucleotides read TGTGCCAGCAGCGTAGGACAGTCCGGCTCCCTAAGCAATCAGCCCCAGCATTTT.

This clonotype was recorded many times. The rearrangement joins TRBV7-2 to TRBJ2-1; 7 positions match TRBD2. The CDR3 runs 14 residues. CDR1 and CDR2 from the germline V gene are SGHTA and FQGNSA. The ends lost 1 base at V and 9 bases at J; junction bases unmatched: 6. In DNA, the CDR3 is TGTGCCAGCAGCTTAGGGACTAGAGCTAGTGAGCAGTTCTTC. Residues: CASSLGTRASEQFF.

This clonotype came up many times. CDR3 coding DNA: TGTGCCAGCAGTTACGTCCGGGGGGCCCACGAGCAGTACTTC. Residues: CASSYVRGAHEQYF. The J gene is TRBJ2-7, the V gene TRBV6-5, with D possibly matching TRBD2 (7 bases). Germline-derived CDR1 and CDR2 are MNHEY and SVGAGI. V lost 2 bases, J lost 5 bases, and 13 bases lay in between. This CDR3 is built from 14 residues.

This clonotype appeared a few times. This may be a read error, as it is one base from a much larger clone. This chain uses TRBV6-1 with TRBJ1-1; no firm D call. Germline CDR1 MNHNS, CDR2 SASEGT. There are 14 residues in the CDR3. The CDR3 sequence is CAGSSGRRNTEAFF. The CDR3 DNA sequence: TGTGCCGGCAGCTCCGGACGGAGGAACACTGAAGCTTTCTTT.

This clonotype was seen a few times. Possible read error: a much larger clone is one base away. CDR3: CASSLQRAANYGYTF. CDR3 nucleotide sequence: TGTGCCAGCAGTTTACAGAGGGCTGCCAACTATGGCTACACCTTC. The rearrangement joins TRBV28 to TRBJ1-2; no reliable D call. Germline CDR1 is MDHEN and CDR2 is SYDVKM. V lost 2 bases, J lost 2 bases, and 12 bases lay in between. CDR3 size: 15 residues.

As regards this clonotype: A much larger clone differs by one base, so this may be a read error. The J gene is TRBJ1-1, the V gene TRBV15; no clear D. The germline V gene encodes CDR1 LNHNV and CDR2 YYDKDF (reference sequence). The CDR3 covers 13 residues. In nucleotides, the CDR3 is TGTGCCGCCAGCAGTCTAGGTCAGTCTGAAGCTTTCTTT. This gives the protein CAASSLGQSEAFF.

The J gene is TRBJ2-5, the V gene TRBV20-1; D gene ambiguous. Trimming shortened V by 0 bases and J by 2 bases, and 10 bases separated the two germline ends. CDR1 DFQATT and CDR2 SNEGSKA come from the germline V gene (reference sequence). This CDR3 is 14 amino acids long. CDR3 sequence: CSAREARAQETQYF. The CDR3 DNA is TGCAGTGCTAGAGAAGCCAGAGCACAAGAGACCCAGTACTTC.

This clonotype was counted at least ten times. The J gene is TRBJ2-1, the V gene TRBV19, with 7 bases lining up with TRBD2. CDR1 is LNHDA, CDR2 SQIVND, per germline (reference sequence). CDR3 length: 15 amino acids. Trimming took 6 bases from V and 3 from J; bases not matched to a gene: 8. The CDR3 spells CASRGLSTYYNEQFF. The CDR3 bases are TGTGCCAGTAGGGGACTATCCACATACTACAATGAGCAGTTCTTC.

This clonotype has only a few counts. This sequence joins TRBV20-1 and TRBJ1-2; 8 positions agree with TRBD1. Germline trimming cut 5 bases from V and 4 bases from J; bases unmatched to any gene: 12. The CDR3 has 15 amino acids. Germline V lookup: CDR1 DFQATT, CDR2 SNEGSKA (reference sequence). The CDR3 region is CSAPNPGGESYGYTF. CDR3 DNA: TGCAGTGCTCCCAATCCAGGGGGCGAATCCTATGGCTACACCTTC.

The table lists this clonotype with a few counts. The chain joins TRBV20-1 to TRBJ2-7; D ambiguous. V lost 1 base, J lost 7 bases, and 11 bases lay in between. Germline CDR1 and CDR2: DFQATT and SNEGSKA (reference sequence). This CDR3 comprises 12 residues. The CDR3 nucleotides are TGCAGTGCTAGAGCTTTATCGTTAGAGCAGTACTTC. It is translated as CSARALSLEQYF.